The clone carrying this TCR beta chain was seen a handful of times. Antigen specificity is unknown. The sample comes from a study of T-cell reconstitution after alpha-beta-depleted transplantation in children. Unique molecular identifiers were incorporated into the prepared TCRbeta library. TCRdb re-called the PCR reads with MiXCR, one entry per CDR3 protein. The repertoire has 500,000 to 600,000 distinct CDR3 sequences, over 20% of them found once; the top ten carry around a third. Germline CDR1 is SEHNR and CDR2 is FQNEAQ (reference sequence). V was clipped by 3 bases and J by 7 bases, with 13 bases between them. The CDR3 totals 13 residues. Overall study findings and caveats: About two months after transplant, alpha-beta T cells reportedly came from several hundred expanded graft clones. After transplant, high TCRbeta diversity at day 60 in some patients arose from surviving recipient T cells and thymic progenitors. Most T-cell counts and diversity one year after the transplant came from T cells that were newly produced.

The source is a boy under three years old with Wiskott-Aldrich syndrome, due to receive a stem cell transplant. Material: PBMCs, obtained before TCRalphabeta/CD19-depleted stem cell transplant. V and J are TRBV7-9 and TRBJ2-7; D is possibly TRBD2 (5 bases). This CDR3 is CASSLHGTGEQYF. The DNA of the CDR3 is TGTGCCAGCAGCTTGCACGGCACGGGGGAGCAGTACTTC.